This T cell receptor beta chain was obtained from a study of blood T cell repertoires in COVID-19. While infection was still active, Seattle patients were enrolled and then followed longitudinally. The CDR3 runs to 14 residues. The V and J ends lost 0 bases and 4 bases respectively, with 10 bases between them. The germline V gene encodes CDR1 SGDLS and CDR2 YYNGEE. Assay: immunoSEQ multiplex PCR; the TCRdb copy retains only in-frame clones and omits some. Here the sample spans fewer than 300,000 clones, about 85% being singletons. The chain is built from TRBV9 and TRBJ1-1; D uncertain. Input material: peripheral blood. The sequence derives from a human donor with COVID-19, enrolled during active disease. The donor label of this sample is uncertain. The CDR3 sequence: CASSVAAESTEAFF. In DNA form, the CDR3 reads TGTGCCAGCAGCGTAGCGGCGGAGAGCACTGAAGCTTTCTTT.